Here is one T cell receptor beta chain with its context. The antigen remains undetermined. This sample was taken from a study of OX40 agonist ivuxolimab in advanced cancers. The wider study: Hepatocellular carcinoma, melanoma, renal cell or head and neck cancer occurred in dose-escalation patients.

Autoimmune disease history or systemic immunosuppression led to patients being barred. Assay: immunoSEQ multiplex PCR; the TCRdb copy retains only in-frame clones and omits some. This table has 100,000 to 150,000 clones, approximately 90% appearing once. Study-wide results and caveats: More expanded clones were seen, on average, in CD8+ T cells than in CD4+. At 0.1-3.0 mg/kg, partial responders had clonal expansion among the lowest observed.

The receptor's source is an adult with an advanced solid tumor such as melanoma, head and neck, liver or kidney cancer. The material sequenced was CD4+ or CD8+ T cells sorted from blood, taken in a trial of the OX40 agonist ivuxolimab.

CDR3 DNA sequence: TGTGCCAGCAGAAAAGCATCGGGGGCCGGTGGGGATACGCAGTATTTT. Translation gives CASRKASGAGGDTQYF. The genes are TRBV27 and TRBJ2-3; D tentatively reads TRBD1 or TRBD2 (6 bases each). Germline CDR1 and CDR2: MNHEY and SMNVEV (reference sequence). V lost 6 bases and J lost 6, with 22 bases in between. The length of the CDR3 is 16 residues.